This T cell receptor beta chain comes out of a study of blood T cell repertoires in COVID-19. About the study: Donors in the United States, Italy and Spain gave samples during acute or convalescent COVID-19. T cells, B-cell-depleted T cells, or PBMCs supplied cDNA or gDNA.

Authors' methods: Scientists estimated how many nucleated cells there were by amplifying reference gene primers. Assay: immunoSEQ multiplex PCR; the TCRdb copy retains only in-frame clones and omits some. V and J calls and clone size are given by that table; D and trimming were obtained from the DNA. The table has just over 250,000 clones, around 89% seen once. V was clipped by 4 bases and J by 5 bases, with 13 bases between them. Per germline, CDR1 SQVTM and CDR2 ANQGSEA. The CDR3 runs 13 residues. This chain links TRBV29-1 with TRBJ2-3; D is perhaps TRBD2 (7 bases). This receptor was obtained from a man between 60 and 75 years old who had recovered from COVID-19. Input material: peripheral blood. The CDR3 coding sequence is TGCAGCGTTGTAGGGGGGGCAATAGATACGCAGTATTTT. It encodes CSVVGGAIDTQYF.